This T cell receptor (beta chain) was captured by sequencing in a study of response to subunit inactivated influenza vaccine. Study-wide results and limits: There was a suggestion from the authors that each seasonal influenza vaccination recruits few new T cells.

This clonotype was seen ten or more times. The antigen is not known. The ends lost 4 bases at V and 7 bases at J; junction bases unmatched: 15. Germline CDR1 is SGHRS and CDR2 is YFSETQ. This CDR3 spans 17 amino acids. TCRdb independently ran MiXCR on the RT-PCR reads; one entry per CDR3 protein. The profile covers 490,000 or so distinct CDR3 sequences, with 7.5% to 8.5% appearing a single time and 13% taken by the ten largest. Sequencing was performed on PBMCs from blood, taken approximately 25 months after vaccination. V gene TRBV5-1 combines with J gene TRBJ2-5; 11 nucleotides match TRBD1. The sequence was obtained from a man between 45 and 75 years old who received an inactivated influenza vaccine. CDR3 nucleotides: TGCGCCAGCAGCCCCGGACAGGGGGCAATCGAAGGGAGGACCCAGTACTTC. It yields the protein CASSPGQGAIEGRTQYF.